This is a list of T cell receptor beta chains from one sample in a study of T cell responses to AZD1222 COVID-19 vaccine. Libraries were prepared by immunoSEQ multiplex PCR; TCRdb keeps only in-frame clonotypes and omits some of them. The sample shows about 130,000 clones, less than 95% of them seen only once. This material consisted of peripheral blood, taken on day 0 of MenACWY control vaccination. The receptors derive from an adult in good health. Each CDR3 is given with its conserved first and last residue. Each record gives: V gene, clone size, D gene, J gene, CDR3 protein, CDR3 DNA. A D gene is named only where the DNA matches it firmly. Some rows have no size entry. The others give once, few or many, or a class for an expanded clone.

TRBV5-4	-	TRBD2	TRBJ2-3	CATLDRIGRAVADTQYF	TGTGCGACCTTGGACCGAATAGGGAGGGCCGTCGCAGATACGCAGTATTTT
TRBV7-9	-	TRBD2	TRBJ2-2	CASSLAASGGLNTGELFF	TGTGCCAGCAGCTTAGCGGCTAGCGGGGGCCTCAACACCGGGGAGCTGTTTTTT
TRBV2	-	TRBD1	TRBJ2-1	CASSEATGSWGYNEQFF	TGTGCCAGCAGTGAAGCGACAGGGAGCTGGGGCTACAATGAGCAGTTCTTC
TRBV6-1	-	TRBD1	TRBJ1-2	CASSDSLWGQGSTNYGYTF	TGTGCCAGCAGTGACAGCCTTTGGGGACAGGGATCAACTAACTATGGCTACACCTTC
TRBV28	-	TRBD1	TRBJ1-4	CASSPQGQGEKLFF	TGTGCCAGCAGCCCTCAAGGACAGGGCGAAAAACTGTTTTTT
TRBV6-6	-	-	TRBJ1-1	CASSNPATENTEAFF	TGTGCCAGCAGTAATCCCGCGACAGAGAACACTGAAGCTTTCTTT
TRBV5-1	-	-	TRBJ2-1	CASSLIANQYNEQFF	TGCGCCAGCAGCTTGATTGCCAACCAGTACAATGAGCAGTTCTTC
TRBV18	few	-	TRBJ2-7	CASSPRTEYPYEQYF	TGTGCCAGCTCACCCCGGACAGAGTACCCCTACGAGCAGTACTTC
TRBV6-1	-	-	TRBJ1-2	CAINSGELSRGYTF	TGTGCCATCAATTCAGGGGAGTTGAGTAGGGGCTACACCTTC
TRBV12-3/TRBV12-4	-	-	TRBJ1-2	CASSLNKNYGYTF	TGTGCCAGCAGTTTGAACAAGAACTATGGCTACACCTTC
TRBV5-1	-	TRBD1	TRBJ2-2	CASSYRRQGLANTGELFF	TGCGCCAGCAGCTACAGGAGACAGGGATTGGCGAACACCGGGGAGCTGTTTTTT
TRBV7-7	-	TRBD1	TRBJ2-5	CASSQFPGQGETQYF	TGTGCCAGCAGCCAATTCCCAGGACAGGGAGAGACCCAGTACTTC
TRBV5-4	-	-	TRBJ2-6	CASSLGPGRRSGANVLTF	TGTGCCAGCAGCTTGGGACCAGGGAGGCGCTCTGGGGCCAACGTCCTGACTTTC
TRBV5-1	-	-	TRBJ2-7	CASRERGRDYEQYF	TGCGCCAGCAGGGAACGGGGGAGAGACTACGAGCAGTACTTC
TRBV4-3	-	-	TRBJ1-6	CASSQWTDYNSPLHF	TGCGCCAGCAGCCAGTGGACAGACTATAATTCACCCCTCCACTTT
TRBV6-1	-	-	TRBJ1-1	CASSESPTVTMNTEAFF	TGTGCCAGCAGTGAATCCCCAACCGTAACCATGAACACTGAAGCTTTCTTT
TRBV2	-	TRBD1	TRBJ2-4	CASRTRDRGQDIQYF	TGTGCCAGCAGAACCCGGGACAGGGGGCAGGACATTCAGTACTTC
TRBV5-1	-	TRBD2	TRBJ2-1	CASSLSPGGRVNEQFF	TGCGCCAGCAGCTTGTCGCCAGGCGGGAGGGTAAATGAGCAGTTCTTC
TRBV11-3	-	-	TRBJ2-2	CASSLGGAPKNTGELFF	TGTGCCAGCAGCTTAGGCGGGGCCCCGAAGAACACCGGGGAGCTGTTTTTT
TRBV5-5	-	-	TRBJ2-2	CASSLLQGNTGELFF	TGTGCCAGCAGCTTGTTGCAGGGAAACACCGGGGAGCTGTTTTTT
TRBV15	-	-	TRBJ1-4	CATSREWAGDEKLFF	TGTGCCACCAGCAGAGAGTGGGCAGGGGACGAAAAACTGTTTTTT
TRBV9	once	-	TRBJ2-3	CASSSPPRDTDTQYF	TGTGCCAGCAGCTCCCCCCCCAGGGACACAGATACGCAGTATTTT
TRBV7-9	-	-	TRBJ1-1	CASSLAGQGRGTEAFF	TGTGCCAGCAGCTTAGCGGGGCAGGGACGAGGAACTGAAGCTTTCTTT
TRBV6-5	few	TRBD2	TRBJ2-7	CASSYSGTSGEQYF	TGTGCCAGCAGTTACTCTGGGACTAGCGGCGAGCAGTACTTC
TRBV29-1	-	TRBD2	TRBJ2-1	CSVEGPGLAGYEQFF	TGCAGCGTTGAAGGACCCGGACTAGCGGGTTATGAGCAGTTCTTC
TRBV6-6	-	TRBD1	TRBJ2-1	CASSYPWTGGNEQFF	TGTGCCAGCAGTTACCCCTGGACAGGGGGCAATGAGCAGTTCTTC
TRBV28	-	-	TRBJ2-1	CASSLLYNEQFF	TGTGCCAGCAGTTTGTTGTACAATGAGCAGTTCTTC
TRBV24-1	-	TRBD1	TRBJ2-2	CATSDLPGQGNTGELFF	TGTGCCACCAGTGATTTGCCGGGACAGGGGAACACCGGGGAGCTGTTTTTT
TRBV11-2	-	-	TRBJ1-5	CASSMSEVRNQPQHF	TGTGCCAGCAGCATGTCGGAAGTAAGAAATCAGCCCCAGCATTTT
TRBV28	-	TRBD1	TRBJ1-5	CASSAQTGRQPQHF	TGTGCCAGCAGTGCCCAGACAGGGCGGCAGCCCCAGCATTTT
TRBV29-1	-	TRBD1	TRBJ2-7	CSGGTGEGYEQYF	TGCAGCGGTGGGACAGGGGAAGGGTACGAGCAGTACTTC
TRBV14	-	TRBD1	TRBJ2-2	CASSQDRGLFGITGELFF	TGTGCCAGCAGCCAAGACAGGGGGTTGTTTGGTATAACCGGGGAGCTGTTTTTT
TRBV14	once	-	TRBJ1-1	CASSHYRDATEAFF	TGTGCCAGCAGCCACTACAGGGATGCGACTGAAGCTTTCTTT
TRBV10-1	-	-	TRBJ2-3	CASSAHRAPSTDTQYF	TGCGCCAGCAGTGCCCACAGGGCTCCTAGCACAGATACGCAGTATTTT
TRBV24-1	-	TRBD1	TRBJ1-2	CATSDPGNEGADYGYTF	TGTGCCACCAGTGACCCGGGGAACGAGGGGGCTGACTATGGCTACACCTTC
TRBV28	few	-	TRBJ1-6	CASSLAAVVEGSPLHF	TGTGCCAGCAGTTTAGCCGCTGTGGTAGAGGGTTCACCCCTCCACTTT
TRBV19	-	-	TRBJ2-3	CASRTTGADTQYF	TGTGCCAGTCGGACTACGGGGGCAGATACGCAGTATTTT
TRBV9	-	TRBD1	TRBJ1-2	CASSVVSTSHRGPGYGYTF	TGTGCCAGCAGCGTAGTCAGTACCTCACACAGGGGGCCGGGGTATGGCTACACCTTC
TRBV5-4	-	-	TRBJ1-4	CASTVGVGDEKLFF	TGTGCCAGCACCGTAGGGGTAGGCGATGAAAAACTGTTTTTT
TRBV6-2/TRBV6-3	-	-	TRBJ2-5	CASSYPLGVTKVETQYF	TGTGCCAGCAGTTACCCATTGGGCGTCACAAAGGTAGAGACCCAGTACTTC
TRBV11-3	-	-	TRBJ1-2	CASSPGGGYTF	TGTGCCAGCAGCCCCGGGGGGGGCTACACCTTC
TRBV6-1	-	TRBD1	TRBJ1-6	CASSEGRDRVTSPLHF	TGTGCCAGCAGTGAGGGGCGGGACAGGGTCACGTCACCCCTCCACTTT
TRBV24-1	-	-	TRBJ2-5	CATSDRRVLQETQYF	TGTGCCACCAGTGATCGAAGGGTTCTCCAAGAGACCCAGTACTTC
TRBV14	-	TRBD1	TRBJ2-1	CASSQGKWTGESYNEQFF	TGTGCCAGCAGCCAAGGTAAATGGACAGGGGAATCCTACAATGAGCAGTTCTTC
TRBV5-5	-	-	TRBJ2-1	CASRLALGSSYNEQFF	TGTGCCAGCAGGCTGGCTCTTGGGAGCTCCTACAATGAGCAGTTCTTC
TRBV15	-	-	TRBJ1-6	CATSGAASSYNSPLHF	TGTGCCACCAGCGGGGCGGCTAGCTCCTATAATTCACCCCTCCACTTT
TRBV6-2/TRBV6-3	-	-	TRBJ2-5	CASSRWALQETQYF	TGTGCCAGCAGCCGATGGGCGCTCCAAGAGACCCAGTACTTC
TRBV19	-	-	TRBJ1-4	CASSRGPATNEKLFF	TGTGCCAGTAGTCGGGGTCCTGCAACTAATGAAAAACTGTTTTTT
TRBV29-1	-	TRBD1	TRBJ2-1	CSVAHLGTGGNEQFF	TGCAGCGTCGCACATTTAGGGACAGGGGGCAATGAGCAGTTCTTC
TRBV9	-	-	TRBJ1-1	CASSVGFSPEAFF	TGTGCCAGCAGCGTAGGCTTCAGTCCTGAAGCTTTCTTT
TRBV2	-	TRBD1	TRBJ1-2	CASSQSTGLSYGYTF	TGTGCCAGCAGCCAATCGACAGGGTTGAGCTATGGCTACACCTTC
TRBV25-1	-	TRBD2	TRBJ2-2	CASSDITSDTGELFF	TGTGCCAGCAGTGATATCACTAGCGACACCGGGGAGCTGTTTTTT
TRBV10-2	-	TRBD1	TRBJ2-3	CASSDWTGSTDTQYF	TGCGCCAGCAGTGATTGGACAGGGTCCACAGATACGCAGTATTTT